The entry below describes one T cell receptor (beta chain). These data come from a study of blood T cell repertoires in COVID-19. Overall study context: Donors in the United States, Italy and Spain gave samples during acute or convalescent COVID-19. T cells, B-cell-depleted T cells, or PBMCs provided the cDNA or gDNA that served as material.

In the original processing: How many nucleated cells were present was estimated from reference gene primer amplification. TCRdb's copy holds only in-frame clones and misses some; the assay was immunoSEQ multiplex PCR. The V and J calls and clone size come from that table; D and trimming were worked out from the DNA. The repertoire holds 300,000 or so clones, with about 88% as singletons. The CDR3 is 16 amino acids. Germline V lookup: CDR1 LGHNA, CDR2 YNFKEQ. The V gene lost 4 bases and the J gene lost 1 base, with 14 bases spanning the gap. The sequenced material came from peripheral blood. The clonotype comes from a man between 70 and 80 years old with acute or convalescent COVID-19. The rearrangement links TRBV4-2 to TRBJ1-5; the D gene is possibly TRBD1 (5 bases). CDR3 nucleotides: TGTGCCAGCAGCCCGGTTAACGGGGGGAGCAATCAGCCCCAGCATTTT. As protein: CASSPVNGGSNQPQHF.